This T cell receptor (beta chain) was identified during a study of T cell repertoires in cytomegalovirus infection. Study overall: Epitope selection comprised recently identified HLA-C-restricted CMV epitopes and well-studied HLA-B-restricted CMV epitopes.

TCRdb re-derived calls from the reads in MiXCR, one entry per CDR3 protein. Among roughly 570,000 distinct CDR3 sequences listed, under 45% were seen once. This clonotype occurred many times. The antigen remains unidentified. Findings and caveats of the study: In two of eight donors, the top clonotype was HLA-C-restricted CMV-specific.

This CDR3 region has 13 residues. The V gene's germline CDR1 is MNHNS and CDR2 SASEGT. The V segment lost 6 bases and the J segment 4 bases; nucleotides outside the gene matches: 1. The receptor was derived from a human donor in good health (CMV status not recorded). Some clones in this sample may be carry-over from other donors' samples. V gene TRBV6-1 combines with J gene TRBJ2-3; 10 nucleotides align to TRBD1. This material consisted of cultured PBMCs, taken from culture after CMV antigen stimulation. The CDR3 reads CASSGQGADTQYF. The CDR3, as DNA: TGTGCCAGCAGCGGACAGGGGGCAGATACGCAGTATTTT.